One sample yielded the 25 T cell receptor beta chains listed below, sequenced in a study of graft-versus-host responses after intestinal transplantation (dated by TCRdb to the early 2020s). To prepare the library, the immunoSEQ multiplex PCR assay was applied. The source is immuneACCESS, and TCRdb retained only in-frame sequences with V and J called. Part of the clones is not carried over; for the studies checked, unresolved V genes explain less than half of this, and the remainder is unexplained. This sample holds 65,000 to 90,000 clones; 80% to 90% were observed only once. The ten largest make up roughly 2.5% of the sample. This sample's time point label indicates: cells obtained before transplantation from donor or recipient. Their antigens are not known. This specimen was unstimulated CD8+ T cells sorted from spleen or lymph node cells, taken before intestinal transplant. These receptors were collected from a human donor who received an intestinal transplant.

This clone is a singleton in its sample. V and J are TRBV6-1 and TRBJ1-5; 7 bases align to TRBD1. Germline values: CDR1 MNHNS, CDR2 SASEGT. V lost 4 bases and J lost 0; bases outside the gene matches: 3. This CDR3 is built from 15 residues. CDR3 sequence (DNA): TGTGCCAGCAGTGTGCGGGACAGTAGCAATCAGCCCCAGCATTTT. It is translated as CASSVRDSSNQPQHF.

This chain connects TRBV7-3 to TRBJ2-1; TRBD2 matches 7 bases. The germline V gene has CDR1 SGHTA and CDR2 FQGTGA. There are 19 residues in the CDR3. The V and J ends lost 1 base and 7 bases, in that order; junction bases with no gene match: 19. The CDR3 nucleotides read TGTGCCAGCAGCTTAAAAGGAGGCCCCGTAGCTAGCGGCGGGAATGAGCAGTTCTTC. Translating gives CASSLKGGPVASGGNEQFF. Looking up the rest from reference TRBV7-3 and TRBJ2-1 gives the full variable domain: GAGVSQTPSNKVTEKGKYVELRCDPISGHTALYWYRQSLGQGPEFLIYFQGTGAADDSGLPNDRFFAVRPEGSVSTLKIQRTERGDSAVYLCASSLKGGPVASGGNEQFFGPGTRLTVL.

The chain recombines TRBV13 with TRBJ2-2, with D unclear. The CDR3 is 16 amino acids. V was trimmed by 1 base and J by 3 bases, leaving 12 bases between them. The V gene's germline CDR1 is PRHDT and CDR2 FYEKMQ (reference sequence). CDR3 protein: CASSLESDSYTGELFF. CDR3 nucleotide sequence: TGTGCCAGCAGCTTAGAATCCGATAGTTACACCGGGGAGCTGTTTTTT.

There are a few counts of this clone. The rearrangement joins TRBV19 to TRBJ2-3, with TRBD1 matching over 7 bases. Germline V lookup: CDR1 LNHDA, CDR2 SQIVND (reference sequence). The V gene end was trimmed by 6 bases and the J gene end by 4 bases; junction bases not matched to a gene: 10. There are 15 residues in the CDR3. The CDR3 bases are TGTGCCAGTAGCCGCGAACAGGGGTGGGCAGATACGCAGTATTTT. Amino acids: CASSREQGWADTQYF. Looking up the rest from reference TRBV19 and TRBJ2-3 gives the full variable domain: DGGITQSPKYLFRKEGQNVTLSCEQNLNHDAMYWYRQDPGQGLRLIYYSQIVNDFQKGDIAEGYSVSREKKESFPLTVTSAQKNPTAFYLCASSREQGWADTQYFGPGTRLTVL.

The chain employs TRBV27 and TRBJ2-7; a possible D gene is TRBD2 (5 bases). This CDR3 spans 13 amino acids. Trimming left V 2 bases short and J 5 bases short, with 10 bases between. The germline gives CDR1 MNHEY, CDR2 SMNVEV (reference sequence). CDR3 bases: TGTGCCAGCAGTTTAGGTAGCGCCCACGAGCAGTACTTC. Translation: CASSLGSAHEQYF.

The V gene is TRBV9, the J gene TRBJ2-2; 8 bases are a match to TRBD2. V shed 2 bases and J 7 bases; nucleotides not matched to a gene: 10. Per the germline V gene, CDR1 is SGDLS and CDR2 is YYNGEE. The CDR3 spans 16 residues. The CDR3 is CASSVHGGGMHGELFF. The CDR3 DNA reads as TGTGCCAGCAGCGTCCACGGGGGGGGTATGCACGGGGAGCTGTTTTTT.

The genes are TRBV4-2 and TRBJ1-1; 7 nucleotides align to TRBD1. The CDR3 is 14 amino acids. CDR1 is LGHNA, CDR2 YNFKEQ, per germline. V lost 4 bases to trimming and J lost 3 bases; unmatched junction nucleotides: 5. The CDR3 coding sequence is TGTGCCAGCAGCCCGACAGGGCCGGACACTGAAGCTTTCTTT. Translation: CASSPTGPDTEAFF.

The rearrangement uses TRBV28 and TRBJ1-5; TRBD1 is a possible D gene (5 bases). The germline V and J ends were trimmed by 5 bases and 6 bases, with 14 bases remaining between them. Germline V gene data show CDR1 as MDHEN and CDR2 as SYDVKM. There are 14 residues in the CDR3. CDR3 coding DNA: TGTGCCAGCAGTCGGCGGAGGGGTGGTCAGCCCCAGCATTTT. Translated: CASSRRRGGQPQHF.

This clone was observed once. The chain joins TRBV7-9 to TRBJ1-2; D may be TRBD1 (5 bases). The V gene's germline CDR1 is SEHNR and CDR2 FQNEAQ (reference sequence). V lost 3 bases, J lost 6 bases, and 14 bases lay in between. The CDR3 totals 14 residues. CDR3 residues: CASSLNPRGNGYTF. The CDR3 DNA reads as TGTGCCAGCAGCTTGAACCCTAGGGGAAATGGCTACACCTTC.

This clone has more than one count but fewer than ten. The chain links TRBV19 to TRBJ2-1; 10 positions match TRBD2. Trimming removed 6 bases from V and 5 bases from J; junction bases left unmatched: 4. This CDR3 has 14 amino acids. Germline V CDR1 and CDR2: LNHDA, SQIVND (reference sequence). CDR3 DNA sequence: TGTGCCAGTAGCCCAGCGGGGGGGGACAATGAGCAGTTCTTC. It specifies CASSPAGGDNEQFF.

The rearrangement uses TRBV7-9 and TRBJ2-7, with unresolved D. The CDR3 consists of 13 residues. Germline loops: CDR1 SEHNR, CDR2 FQNEAQ (reference sequence). The germline V and J ends were trimmed by 5 bases and 0 bases, with 8 bases remaining between them. The CDR3 region is CASSPPGSYEQYF. CDR3 bases: TGTGCCAGCAGCCCACCCGGCTCCTACGAGCAGTACTTC. Looking up the rest from reference TRBV7-9 and TRBJ2-7 gives the full variable domain: DTGVSQNPRHKITKRGQNVTFRCDPISEHNRLYWYRQTLGQGPEFLTYFQNEAQLEKSRLLSDRFSAERPKGSFSTLEIQRTEQGDSAMYLCASSPPGSYEQYFGPGTRLTVT.

This rearrangement joins TRBV10-3 to TRBJ2-3; 12 nucleotides align to TRBD2. J gave up 6 bases and V 4 bases, and 5 bases lay outside the gene matches. CDR1 and CDR2 (germline): ENHRY, SYGVKD. This CDR3 region has 15 residues. The CDR3 region is CAISGLAGEADTQYF. The CDR3 nucleotides read TGTGCCATCAGTGGACTAGCGGGAGAAGCGGATACGCAGTATTTT.

This clone came up once. The CDR3 coding sequence is TGTGCCAGCAGCGCATTACAGGGGGCGGTGATTGAGCAGTACTTC. Translated, it gives CASSALQGAVIEQYF. The rearrangement uses TRBV11-2 and TRBJ2-7; 9 positions match TRBD1. The ends lost 5 bases at V and 7 bases at J; junction bases unmatched: 12. The CDR3 totals 15 residues. The germline V gene has CDR1 SGHAT and CDR2 FQNNGV.

The chain links TRBV30 to TRBJ2-7, with 9 positions matching TRBD1. The CDR3 sequence is 13 residues long. J was trimmed by 2 bases and V by 2 bases; bases with no gene match: 1. Germline CDR1 and CDR2: GTSNPN and SVGIG (reference sequence). CDR3 coding DNA: TGTGCCTGGAGTACAGGGGGCGCCTACGAGCAGTACTTC. This codes for CAWSTGGAYEQYF.

The chain links TRBV21-1 to TRBJ2-7; the table's TRBD2 call for D was not verified on the DNA. TRBV21-1 is reported as a pseudogene. The CDR3 has 15 residues. The CDR3 loop reads CASSTRLGPPYEQYF. The DNA for the CDR3 is TGTGCCAGCAGCACCAGACTAGGACCGCCCTACGAGCAGTACTTC.

The V gene is TRBV6-1, the J gene TRBJ1-2; D uncertain. From germline, CDR1 is MNHNS and CDR2 SASEGT. This CDR3 is 13 amino acids long. Between the trimmed V and J ends, which lost 2 bases and 6 bases, there was a span of 10 bases. The CDR3 nucleotides are TGTGCCAGCAGTGAATTAACGGGAGATGGCTACACCTTC. Its translation: CASSELTGDGYTF.

The chain recombines TRBV28 with TRBJ2-5, with a tentative D call TRBD1 (6 bases). CDR3 size: 14 residues. Germline V gives CDR1 MDHEN, CDR2 SYDVKM. Trimming cost V 7 bases and J 5 bases, with 17 bases left between them. CDR3 loop: CASTGDEFRETQYF. CDR3 sequence (DNA): TGTGCCAGCACAGGGGACGAATTTCGGGAGACCCAGTACTTC.

This CDR3 reads CASSEGEELGNTIYF. The CDR3 region has the DNA TGTGCCAGCAGTGAAGGGGAGGAACTGGGAAACACCATATATTTT. This chain uses TRBV2 with TRBJ1-3; D not resolved. Trimming removed 1 base at V and 4 bases at J, with 11 bases between. The germline CDR1 and CDR2 sequences are SNHLY and FYNNEI. CDR3 size: 15 residues.

This clone was picked up one time. The chain couples TRBV30 to TRBJ2-7; D possibly corresponds to TRBD1 (5 bases). The length of the CDR3 is 14 residues. V lost 5 bases to trimming and J lost 5 bases, with 19 bases between them. The germline V gene has CDR1 GTSNPN and CDR2 SVGIG (reference sequence). For the CDR3, the DNA is TGTGCCTGGGACCTCCCCAGCAGGGTCCACGAGCAGTACTTC. Its translation: CAWDLPSRVHEQYF.

This clone was seen many times. The chain combines TRBV19 with TRBJ2-1, with 7 bases lining up with TRBD2. Per germline, CDR1 LNHDA and CDR2 SQIVND (reference sequence). The length of the CDR3 is 14 residues. The V and J ends lost 2 bases and 7 bases, in that order; junction bases with no gene match: 5. The CDR3: CASSISGMGNEQFF. CDR3 bases: TGTGCCAGTAGTATAAGCGGGATGGGGAATGAGCAGTTCTTC.

This clone was found a few times. At the DNA level, this CDR3 is encoded by other sequences in the same sample as well. The V gene is TRBV4-1, the J gene TRBJ2-3; 9 bases match TRBD2. This CDR3 comprises 16 residues. J was trimmed by 1 base and V by 0 bases; bases with no gene match: 2. Germline assignment: CDR1 MGHRA and CDR2 YSYEKL. The CDR3 spells CASSQEGGGGTDTQYF. The CDR3 coding sequence is TGCGCCAGCAGCCAAGAGGGCGGGGGGGGCACAGATACGCAGTATTTT.

On this clone itself: A read error may produce the germline difference seen at one junction end. The gene calls are TRBV6-5 and TRBJ1-1; D ambiguous. The CDR3 is 14 residues long. The germline V gene has CDR1 MNHEY and CDR2 SVGAGI. CDR3: CASSQTHLNTEAFF. The CDR3 DNA reads as TGTGCCAGCAGTCAGACACACTTGAATACTGAAGCTTTCTTT.

This chain links TRBV2 with TRBJ2-7; 8 bases are a match to TRBD1. Germline values: CDR1 SNHLY, CDR2 FYNNEI. This CDR3 is 14 amino acids long. The junction had 5 bases not matched to a gene; V was cut back by 6 bases and J by 1 base. The CDR3 protein is CASRTRDRSYEQYF. In nucleotides, the CDR3 is TGTGCCAGCAGAACCCGGGACAGGTCCTACGAGCAGTACTTC.

The genes are TRBV29-1 and TRBJ2-1; 10 bases agree with TRBD1. Germline lookup yields CDR1 SQVTM and CDR2 ANQGSEA. This CDR3 has 18 residues. V was pared by 0 bases and J by 4 bases, with 12 bases of the junction left unmatched. The DNA of the CDR3 is TGCAGCGTTGAAGATCGGGGGACAGGGGCCCTCCTATACAATGAGCAGTTCTTC. Its protein product is CSVEDRGTGALLYNEQFF.

The chain couples TRBV5-4 to TRBJ2-1; 7 nucleotides align to TRBD1. The J segment lost 3 bases and the V segment lost 3 bases, leaving 9 bases of the junction unmatched. The germline V gene encodes CDR1 SGHNT and CDR2 YYREEE (reference sequence). CDR3 length equals 16 residues. CDR3 sequence (DNA): TGTGCCAGCAGCTGGAACCGGGACAGACTCTACAATGAGCAGTTCTTC. It translates to CASSWNRDRLYNEQFF.